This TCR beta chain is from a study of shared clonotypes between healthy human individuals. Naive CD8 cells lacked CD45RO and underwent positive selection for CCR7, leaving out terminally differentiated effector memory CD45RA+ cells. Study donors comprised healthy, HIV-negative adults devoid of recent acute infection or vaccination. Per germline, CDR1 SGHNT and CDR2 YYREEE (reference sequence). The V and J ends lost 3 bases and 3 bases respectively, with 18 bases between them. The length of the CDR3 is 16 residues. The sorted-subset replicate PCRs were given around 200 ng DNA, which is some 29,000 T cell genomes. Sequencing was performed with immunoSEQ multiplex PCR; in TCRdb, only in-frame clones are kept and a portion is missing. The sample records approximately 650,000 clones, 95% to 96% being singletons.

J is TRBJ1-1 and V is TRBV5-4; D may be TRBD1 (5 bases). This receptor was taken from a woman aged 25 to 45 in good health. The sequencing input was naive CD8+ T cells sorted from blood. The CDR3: CASSSTGTEQYTEAFF. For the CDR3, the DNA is TGTGCCAGCAGCTCCACCGGGACGGAGCAATACACTGAAGCTTTCTTT.